The 4 T cell receptor beta chains presented below share a single source sample, sequenced in a study of cytomegalovirus exposure and HLA in healthy donors. Use of 60 Vbeta and 13 Jbeta primers characterized the PCR. The table came from immunoSEQ multiplex PCR; TCRdb's copy has only in-frame clones and leaves some out. The table has 150,000 to 250,000 clones, around 77% seen once. The sequenced material came from PBMCs. All receptors derive from a man in his thirties or forties in good health and CMV-seronegative.

The chain employs TRBV18 and TRBJ1-5; TRBD1 is a possible D gene (6 bases). CDR1 and CDR2 from the germline V gene are KGHSH and LQKENI. The CDR3 sequence is 16 residues long. The V end lost 2 bases, the J end lost 0 bases, and 11 bases lay between the germline ends. CDR3 protein: CASSPGQLSSNQPQHF. The CDR3 DNA sequence: TGTGCCAGCTCACCAGGACAGCTCAGTAGCAATCAGCCCCAGCATTTT. Combining the CDR3 with reference TRBV18 and TRBJ1-5 gives the whole variable domain NAGVMQNPRHLVRRRGQEARLRCSPMKGHSHVYWYRQLPEEGLKFMVYLQKENIIDESGMPKERFSAEFPKEGPSILRIQQVVRGDSAAYFCASSPGQLSSNQPQHFGDGTRLSIL.

The chain has TRBV2 and TRBJ1-2; D perhaps matches TRBD1 (5 bases). CDR1 SNHLY and CDR2 FYNNEI come from the germline V gene. Trimming pared 0 bases from V and 2 bases from J, leaving 10 bases between. The CDR3 sequence is 15 residues long. In DNA form, the CDR3 reads TGTGCCAGCAGTGAAGCGCCGGGGGGGAACTATGGCTACACCTTC. Its translation is CASSEAPGGNYGYTF. Full variable domain (rest looked up from reference TRBV2 and TRBJ1-2): EPEVTQTPSHQVTQMGQEVILRCVPISNHLYFYWYRQILGQKVEFLVSFYNNEISEKSEIFDDQFSVERPDGSNFTLKIRSTKLEDSAMYFCASSEAPGGNYGYTFGSGTRLTVV.

Sample share makes this clone medium-sized. The chain recombines TRBV12-5 with TRBJ2-3, with TRBD1 identical over 8 bases. The CDR3 is made up of 13 amino acids. Germline CDR1 reads LGHNT; CDR2 reads FRNRAP. J was trimmed by 4 bases and V by 6 bases; bases with no gene match: 3. DNA for the CDR3: TGTGCTAGTGGCCAGGGGGCCCCAGATACGCAGTATTTT. Its protein is CASGQGAPDTQYF. Together with reference TRBV12-5 and TRBJ2-3, the CDR3 gives the full variable domain: DARVTQTPRHKVTEMGQEVTMRCQPILGHNTVFWYRQTMMQGLELLAYFRNRAPLDDSGMPKDRFSAEMPDATLATLKIQPSEPRDSAVYFCASGQGAPDTQYFGPGTRLTVL.

The V and J genes are TRBV5-1 and TRBJ2-2; 8 bases fit TRBD1. CDR3 length equals 16 residues. The germline CDR1 and CDR2 sequences are SGHRS and YFSETQ. Losses at the gene ends were 1 base for V and 10 bases for J; bases not matched to a gene: 12. The CDR3 DNA sequence: TGCGCCAGCAGCTTGCGATCGACAGGGGCTAAGGAGGAGCTGTTTTTT. Translating gives CASSLRSTGAKEELFF.